Presented here are 27 T cell receptor beta chains from one specimen sequenced in a study of spatial heterogeneity in lung cancer (dated by TCRdb to about 2019). Library method: 5' RACE. This sample was sequenced with a NextSeq 500. TCRdb reanalyzed the raw reads on its own, using fastp at Q25 for trimming and MiXCR for clone calling, and kept in-frame beta chains. Rows with a matching CDR3 protein are joined into one entry that keeps the most common DNA and genes. The sample profile shows about 10,000 distinct CDR3 sequences; roughly 6% of them were found once. The top ten hold roughly 27% of the sample. In light of the paper, this sample's time point label describes: sample taken at primary tumor resection. Without any cell sorting, TCR sequencing was performed on whole RNA extracted either from tumor and nontumor lung tissue or from cryopreserved PBMC samples. Sequenced material: PBMCs, taken at surgery. Every receptor here comes from a male donor with early-stage non-small cell lung cancer.

This clonotype was seen repeatedly, ten times or more. V and J are TRBV29-1 and TRBJ2-5; unclear D gene. The germline V gene encodes CDR1 SQVTM and CDR2 ANQGSEA. The V gene lost 7 bases and the J gene lost 4 bases, with 13 bases spanning the gap. The CDR3 sequence is 12 residues long. The CDR3 DNA is TGCAGCGCCCGCCTTGGTGGAGAGACCCAGTACTTC. Residues: CSARLGGETQYF.

This clonotype is judged medium-sized (0.01 to 0.1%). This rearrangement joins TRBV29-1 to TRBJ1-4, with D perhaps TRBD1 (6 bases). The V end was cut by 3 bases, the J end by 5 bases, with 16 bases between. CDR1 SQVTM and CDR2 ANQGSEA come from the germline V gene. The CDR3 spans 15 residues. Here the CDR3 DNA reads TGCAGCGTTGACATCAGCGGACAGCCGAATGAAAAACTGTTTTTT. This translates into CSVDISGQPNEKLFF. Drawing the rest from reference TRBV29-1 and TRBJ1-4, the complete variable domain is SAVISQKPSRDICQRGTSLTIQCQVDSQVTMMFWYRQQPGQSLTLIATANQGSEATYESGFVIDKFPISRPNLTFSTLTVSNMSPEDSSIYLCSVDISGQPNEKLFFGSGTQLSVL.

Remarks on this clonotype: A clone one base away is much larger, so this may be a read error. The chain carries TRBV6-5 and TRBJ2-2, with 7 bases lining up with TRBD2. The CDR3 extends over 14 amino acids. With 6 bases clipped from V and 5 bases from J, the junction kept 6 bases outside the gene matches. CDR1 and CDR2 (germline): MNHEY, SVGAGI. CDR3 nucleotides: TGTGCCAGCAGGGTTAACGGGAGGACCGGGGAGCTGTTTTTT. Its translation: CASRVNGRTGELFF.

This clonotype was counted many times. The V gene is TRBV5-4, the J gene TRBJ2-2; D might be TRBD1 (5 bases). CDR1 is SGHNT, CDR2 YYREEE, per germline (reference sequence). Trimming took 4 bases from V and 1 from J, leaving 14 bases between them. CDR3 size: 16 residues. Here the CDR3 DNA reads TGTGCCAGCAGCCCATGGGTCGGACAGAACACCGGGGAGCTGTTTTTT. This gives the protein CASSPWVGQNTGELFF.

This clonotype showed up many times. The V call is TRBV7-8, the J call TRBJ1-5; D ambiguous. The V end lost 1 base, the J end lost 4 bases, and 5 bases lay between the germline ends. Germline CDR1 SGHVS, CDR2 FQNEAQ. This CDR3 is 13 amino acids long. The CDR3 DNA sequence: TGTGCCAGCAGCTTAGGGGTGAATCAGCCCCAGCATTTT. The encoded protein is CASSLGVNQPQHF.

Many counts were recorded for this clonotype. As DNA, the CDR3 is TGCAGCGCCCGGAGGGAGGAACGATTGGAGCAGTACTTC. It specifies CSARREERLEQYF. The chain combines TRBV29-1 with TRBJ2-7; D is possibly TRBD2 (6 bases). V lost 7 bases to trimming and J lost 7 bases, with 20 bases between them. The CDR3 sequence is 13 residues long. Germline values: CDR1 SQVTM, CDR2 ANQGSEA.

The chain recombines TRBV12-3 or TRBV12-4 with TRBJ2-7; 12 nucleotides agree with TRBD2. V was pared by 3 bases and J by 3 bases, with 3 bases of the junction left unmatched. CDR3 size: 15 residues. The CDR3 spells CASSFASGRGYEQYF. In DNA form, the CDR3 reads TGTGCCAGCAGTTTCGCTAGCGGGAGGGGCTACGAGCAGTACTTC.

This clonotype has a count of ten or more. The J gene is TRBJ2-1, the V gene TRBV6-2 or TRBV6-3; the D gene is possibly TRBD2 (5 bases). CDR3 length: 13 residues. V lost 6 bases to trimming and J lost 9 bases, with 15 bases between them. Germline V gives CDR1 MNHEY, CDR2 SVGEGT. CDR3 DNA: TGTGCCAGCAGGAGGGCGGGCCCCAGTGAGCAGTTCTTC. Its translation: CASRRAGPSEQFF.

This clonotype is classed as medium-sized. The chain has TRBV5-4 and TRBJ2-7, with unresolved D. The CDR3 totals 14 residues. The germline CDR1 and CDR2 sequences are SGHNT and YYREEE (reference sequence). V was shortened by 4 bases and J by 0 bases, with 11 bases between the two germline ends. This CDR3 reads CASSPATPSYEQYF. CDR3 bases: TGTGCCAGCAGCCCAGCGACTCCCTCCTACGAGCAGTACTTC.

Ten or more counts support this clonotype. V and J are TRBV29-1 and TRBJ2-7; 11 bases align to TRBD2. J was trimmed by 1 base and V by 4 bases; bases with no gene match: 9. The germline V gene has CDR1 SQVTM and CDR2 ANQGSEA. The CDR3 runs to 16 residues. Here the CDR3 DNA reads TGCAGCGTTGCTAGCGGGAGGCACGGGGGGTCCTACGAGCAGTACTTC. This translates into CSVASGRHGGSYEQYF.

This sequence joins TRBV6-2 or TRBV6-3 and TRBJ2-7; TRBD1 matches at 7 bases. This CDR3 is built from 12 residues. The V segment lost 8 bases and the J segment 2 bases; nucleotides outside the gene matches: 3. Germline values: CDR1 MNHEY, CDR2 SVGEGT. The CDR3 spells CASQQGPYEQYF. CDR3 DNA: TGTGCCAGCCAACAGGGGCCCTACGAGCAGTACTTC.

In the case of this clonotype: Possible read error: a much larger clone is one base away. CDR3 sequence reads: CVSSSGGYSYEQYF. In nucleotides, the CDR3 is TGTGTCAGCAGCTCCGGGGGGTACTCCTACGAGCAGTACTTC. The V gene is TRBV7-2, the J gene TRBJ2-7, with 7 bases identical to TRBD2. CDR3 length: 14 residues. Germline assignment: CDR1 SGHTA and CDR2 FQGNSA. The variable domain in full, completed from reference TRBV7-2 and TRBJ2-7, reads GAGVSQSPSNKVTEKGKDVELRCDPISGHTALYWYRQSLGQGLEFLIYFQGNSAPDKSGLPSDRFSAERTGGSVSTLTIQRTQQEDSAVYLCVSSSGGYSYEQYFGPGTRLTVT.

The gene calls are TRBV29-1 and TRBJ2-7, with D maybe TRBD2 (6 bases). Deletions cut 6 bases from V and 3 bases from J, with 18 bases between. The germline CDR1 and CDR2 sequences are SQVTM and ANQGSEA. This CDR3 is built from 14 residues. The CDR3 sequence: CSVRRDSTSYEQYF. CDR3 DNA sequence: TGCAGCGTCCGCCGGGACTCAACTAGCTACGAGCAGTACTTC.

By frequency in the sample, this clonotype is medium-sized. The chain joins TRBV7-2 to TRBJ2-7; 7 positions agree with TRBD1. The CDR3 is made up of 14 amino acids. CDR1 and CDR2 from the germline V gene are SGHTA and FQGNSA. Trimming removed 3 bases from V and 0 bases from J; junction bases left unmatched: 2. CDR3 coding DNA: TGTGCCAGCAGCTTCCGGGACAGCTCCTACGAGCAGTACTTC. It encodes CASSFRDSSYEQYF. The complete variable domain, with remaining parts taken from reference TRBV7-2 and TRBJ2-7, reads GAGVSQSPSNKVTEKGKDVELRCDPISGHTALYWYRQSLGQGLEFLIYFQGNSAPDKSGLPSDRFSAERTGGSVSTLTIQRTQQEDSAVYLCASSFRDSSYEQYFGPGTRLTVT.

This clonotype has ten or more counts. J is TRBJ2-7 and V is TRBV2; D remains ambiguous. CDR3 length: 13 residues. Germline CDR1 SNHLY, CDR2 FYNNEI. Trimming took off 7 bases at V and 3 bases at J, with 13 bases between the two ends. The CDR3 loop is CASKRPRFYEQYF. CDR3 bases: TGTGCCAGCAAAAGGCCCAGATTCTACGAGCAGTACTTC.

Relative to its sample, this clonotype is medium-sized. The chain combines TRBV20-1 with TRBJ1-1; 7 bases agree with TRBD1. Trimming cost V 3 bases and J 3 bases; bases outside gene matches: 1. Per germline, CDR1 DFQATT and CDR2 SNEGSKA (reference sequence). The CDR3 totals 12 residues. As DNA, the CDR3 is TGCAGTGCTAGTCAGGGGGACACTGAAGCTTTCTTT. Translating it yields CSASQGDTEAFF.

Sample share makes this clonotype medium-sized. V usage is TRBV21-1 and J usage is TRBJ2-7; TRBD2 is taken as the D call from the table, unchecked against the DNA. TRBV21-1 corresponds to a pseudogene. There are 16 residues in the CDR3. This chain's CDR3 is CASSPRTSGTSYEQYF. The CDR3 region has the DNA TGTGCCAGCAGCCCCCGGACTAGCGGGACCTCCTACGAGCAGTACTTC.

This clonotype came up many times. V usage is TRBV6-2 or TRBV6-3 and J usage is TRBJ2-7, with 11 nucleotides matching TRBD1. After removal of 5 bases from V and 9 bases from J, the junction contained 12 bases not matched to a gene. This CDR3 region has 15 residues. Per the germline V gene, CDR1 is MNHEY and CDR2 is SVGEGT. The chain's CDR3 is CASSAPGQGAFGQYF. The CDR3 region has the DNA TGTGCCAGCAGTGCGCCCGGACAGGGGGCGTTCGGGCAGTACTTC.

This clonotype came up many times. The V and J genes are TRBV7-9 and TRBJ1-4; D not certain. The CDR3 is 14 amino acids. V shed 4 bases and J shed 7 bases, with 13 bases lying between them. In germline, CDR1 is SEHNR, CDR2 FQNEAQ (reference sequence). CDR3 DNA sequence: TGTGCCAGCAGCTCGAGGAGCGGCTCTGAAAAACTGTTTTTT. It codes for CASSSRSGSEKLFF.

The genes are TRBV7-2 and TRBJ1-5; the D is unclear. This CDR3 is built from 15 residues. The V end was cut by 2 bases, the J end by 2 bases, with 10 bases between. The germline CDR1 and CDR2 sequences are SGHTA and FQGNSA. CDR3 amino acids: CASSLRLTGNQPQHF. Written as DNA, the CDR3 is TGTGCCAGCAGCTTACGACTTACGGGCAATCAGCCCCAGCATTTT.

Concerning this clonotype itself: This may stem from a read error, because a much larger clone lies one nucleotide away. Since no conserved phenylalanine or tryptophan closes the CDR3, a read error is the likely cause. The rearrangement joins TRBV7-9 to TRBJ2-7; 8 bases align to TRBD1. Trimming at V came to 5 bases and at J to 3 bases, leaving 18 bases not matched to a gene. CDR1 is SEHNR and CDR2 is FQNEAQ in the germline V gene (reference sequence). The CDR3 loop spans 18 amino acids. The CDR3 nucleotides read TGTGCCAGCAGCCCCGGACAGGGAACCTCGGCCTCGAGCTACGAGCAGTACTCC. Translation: CASSPGQGTSASSYEQYS.

This clonotype is classed as medium-sized (0.01 to 0.1%). The V gene is TRBV7-2, the J gene TRBJ2-3; 12 nucleotides agree with TRBD2. Germline CDR1 reads SGHTA; CDR2 reads FQGNSA. V gave up 3 bases and J gave up 4 bases; unmatched junction bases: 8. The CDR3 totals 17 residues. The CDR3 DNA reads as TGTGCCAGCAGCTTCTCCCCTAGCGGGAGGGCCGCAGATACGCAGTATTTT. Protein: CASSFSPSGRAADTQYF. Full variable domain (remainder filled in from reference TRBV7-2 and TRBJ2-3): GAGVSQSPSNKVTEKGKDVELRCDPISGHTALYWYRQSLGQGLEFLIYFQGNSAPDKSGLPSDRFSAERTGGSVSTLTIQRTQQEDSAVYLCASSFSPSGRAADTQYFGPGTRLTVL.

The chain has TRBV29-1 and TRBJ2-5; D is possibly TRBD2 (5 bases). This CDR3 is built from 12 residues. In germline, CDR1 is SQVTM, CDR2 ANQGSEA. With 4 bases removed from V and 6 bases from J, the gap between germline ends came to 12 bases. The CDR3 region has the DNA TGCAGCGTTGCCCCTGGCGGGCAGACCCAGTACTTC. Residues: CSVAPGGQTQYF. Looking up the rest from reference TRBV29-1 and TRBJ2-5 gives the full variable domain: SAVISQKPSRDICQRGTSLTIQCQVDSQVTMMFWYRQQPGQSLTLIATANQGSEATYESGFVIDKFPISRPNLTFSTLTVSNMSPEDSSIYLCSVAPGGQTQYFGPGTRLLVL.

This clonotype has at least ten counts. The rearrangement links TRBV20-1 to TRBJ1-2, with TRBD1 identical over 11 bases. The trim removed 5 bases at V and 9 bases at J, leaving 8 bases unmatched. The CDR3 is 13 residues long. In germline, CDR1 is DFQATT, CDR2 SNEGSKA (reference sequence). The CDR3 region is CSAGGQGALSYTF. The DNA for the CDR3 is TGCAGTGCTGGCGGACAGGGGGCCCTGAGCTACACCTTC.

This clonotype was picked up many times. The chain employs TRBV29-1 and TRBJ1-1, with D unresolved. The CDR3 spans 13 residues. CDR1 and CDR2 (germline): SQVTM, ANQGSEA. Trimming removed 6 bases at V and 1 base at J, with 12 bases between. The CDR3 spells CSVVSRPNTEAFF. DNA of the CDR3: TGCAGCGTGGTTAGCAGACCGAACACTGAAGCTTTCTTT.

This clonotype qualifies as medium-sized. J is TRBJ2-7 and V is TRBV11-2; D is undetermined. The CDR3 is 13 residues long. Trimming left V 5 bases short and J 5 bases short, with 13 bases between. Germline CDR1 SGHAT, CDR2 FQNNGV. This chain's CDR3 is CASSLTRNHEQYF. DNA for the CDR3: TGTGCCAGCAGCCTCACGCGCAACCACGAGCAGTACTTC.

Relative to its sample, this clonotype is medium-sized (0.01 to 0.1%). This chain links TRBV5-5 with TRBJ2-1; D may be TRBD1 (6 bases). V was pared by 4 bases and J by 8 bases, with 13 bases between. This CDR3 contains 13 residues. The V gene's germline CDR1 is SGHKS and CDR2 YYEKEE (reference sequence). For the CDR3, the DNA is TGTGCCAGCAGCGACCACAGGGCGGATGAGCAGTTCTTC. It translates to CASSDHRADEQFF.